Sequencing of this TCR beta chain was carried out in a study of cytomegalovirus exposure and HLA in healthy donors. Looking at the study overall: An early data release held tens of millions of unique TCRs from HLA-typed donors. Study findings and constraints: Cytomegalovirus status was reportedly diagnosed by the classifier with high specificity and sensitivity. Further analysis was carried out later, and it showed several of the most significant clusters appearing linked to common viral pathogens.

The germline CDR1 and CDR2 sequences are WNHNN and SYGVQD (reference sequence). This CDR3 has 14 residues. Germline trimming cut 8 bases from V and 5 bases from J; bases unmatched to any gene: 9. This clone showed up many times. Its antigen is currently unknown. 13 Jbeta primers and 60 Vbeta primers were used for the PCR. The method was immunoSEQ multiplex PCR; TCRdb's version includes in-frame clones alone and lacks a portion of them. There are 100,000 to 150,000 clones in the sample; around 75% occur only once, and 4% to 5.5% lies in the top ten. The sequence derives from a man aged 60-69 years in good health and CMV-seropositive. The rearrangement links TRBV10-1 to TRBJ2-1, with TRBD1 identical over 7 bases. Sequencing was performed on PBMCs. The CDR3: CASEGGSINNEQFF. In nucleotides, the CDR3 is TGCGCCAGCGAAGGGGGCTCTATCAACAATGAGCAGTTCTTC.